This paragraph reports one T cell receptor beta chain. Germline loops: CDR1 SGHRS, CDR2 YFSETQ. The J segment lost 7 bases and the V segment lost 2 bases, leaving 4 bases of the junction unmatched. This CDR3 contains 14 residues. This entry belongs to a study of cytomegalovirus exposure and HLA in healthy donors. The PCR employed 60 Vbeta primers together with 13 Jbeta primers. TCRdb keeps only in-frame clones here, not all; method: immunoSEQ multiplex PCR. This repertoire shows approximately 160,000 clones, roughly 75% found once; its top ten account for under 1.5%. The V call is TRBV5-1, the J call TRBJ2-1, with 9 bases identical to TRBD2. The sample taken for sequencing was PBMCs. The clonotype comes from a man aged 18 to 30 in good health and CMV-seronegative. CDR3 DNA: TGCGCCAGCAGCTTTTCGAGCGGGAGGAATGAGCAGTTCTTC. Translating gives CASSFSSGRNEQFF.